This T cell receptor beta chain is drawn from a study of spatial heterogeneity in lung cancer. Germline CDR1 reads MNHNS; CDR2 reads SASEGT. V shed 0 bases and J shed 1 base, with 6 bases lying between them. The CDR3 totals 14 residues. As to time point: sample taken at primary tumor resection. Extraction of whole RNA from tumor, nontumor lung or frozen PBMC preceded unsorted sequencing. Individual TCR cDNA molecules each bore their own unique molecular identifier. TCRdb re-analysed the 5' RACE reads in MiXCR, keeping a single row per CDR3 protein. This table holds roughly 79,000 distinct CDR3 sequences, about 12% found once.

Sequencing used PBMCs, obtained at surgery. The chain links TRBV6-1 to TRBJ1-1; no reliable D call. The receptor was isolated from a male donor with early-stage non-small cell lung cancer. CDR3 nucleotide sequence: TGTGCCAGCAGTGAAGCAGGAAAGAACACTGAAGCTTTCTTT. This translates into CASSEAGKNTEAFF.